The next 14 T cell receptor beta chains were all read from a single sample in a study of tumor and adjacent non-tumor tissue in lung cancer. TCRbeta libraries were built with three rounds of nested PCR, modified from ARM-PCR. MiXCR, run by TCRdb on the multiplex PCR reads, gives a single entry per CDR3 protein. Of about 80,000 distinct CDR3 sequences in the sample, roughly 76% were seen once. No cell sorting was done before RNA was extracted from the tissue. The specimen was lung tumor tissue. Every receptor here comes from a woman aged 50 to 60 with non-small cell lung cancer.

In its sample, this clonotype was seen once. The conserved closing phenylalanine or tryptophan is absent in this CDR3, likely reflecting a read error. The limits of the CDR3 on the DNA are not certain, so only TCRdb's listed CDR3 is given. The chain employs TRBV6-5 and TRBJ2-7; the table's TRBD2 call for D was not verified on the DNA. The CDR3 is 19 amino acids long, termini counted. Germline values: CDR1 MNHEY, CDR2 SVGAGI. The CDR3 loop reads CASSYRGPGGPFTSYEQYS.

This clonotype was seen a few times. The V and J genes are TRBV20-1 and TRBJ2-5; D call uncertain. The germline CDR1 and CDR2 sequences are DFQATT and SNEGSKA (reference sequence). The CDR3 covers 14 residues. The V end lost 2 bases, the J end lost 10 bases, and 20 bases lay between the germline ends. The CDR3 protein is CSARNSVELQSQYF. CDR3 DNA: TGCAGTGCTAGAAACTCTGTGGAACTGCAGAGCCAGTACTTC.

Of note for this clonotype: Being one base from a much bigger clone, this may be a read error. The rearrangement uses TRBV28 and TRBJ1-2, with no clear D. The germline V gene encodes CDR1 MDHEN and CDR2 SYDVKM. V was trimmed by 5 bases and J by 3 bases, leaving 25 bases between them. The CDR3 extends over 18 amino acids. CDR3 residues: CASSTLGSETLLDYGYTF. CDR3 in DNA: TGTGCCAGCAGTACCCTGGGGTCTGAGACCCTTTTGGACTATGGCTACACCTTC.

This sequence joins TRBV12-3 or TRBV12-4 and TRBJ1-4; no firm D call. The CDR3 length is 13 residues. The CDR3 loop is CANRGATNEKLFF. CDR3 nucleotides: TGTGCTAACAGAGGCGCAACTAATGAAAAACTGTTTTTT.

As regards this clonotype: At one end the junction does not follow the germline gene, possibly because of a read error. J is TRBJ1-6 and V is TRBV6-2 or TRBV6-3; TRBD1 matches at 9 bases. Germline V CDR1 and CDR2: MNHEY, SVGEGT. This CDR3 has 14 amino acids. The CDR3 DNA follows: TGTACCAGCGGAACCGGGACAGGGTTTTCACCCTTCCACTTT. Translating it yields CTSGTGTGFSPFHF.

This chain connects TRBV6-5 to TRBJ2-7; 13 bases agree with TRBD2. The better agreement between TRBJ2-1 and the DNA end casts doubt on the J call. Germline loops: CDR1 MNHEY, CDR2 SVGAGI. This CDR3 contains 16 residues. This chain's CDR3 is CASSPAGTSGTYEQFF. The CDR3 nucleotides read TGTGCCAGCAGTCCCGCCGGGACTAGCGGGACCTACGAGCAGTTCTTC.

The table lists this clonotype with many counts. V is TRBV6-5 and J is TRBJ1-6, with 10 nucleotides matching TRBD1. The V segment lost 1 base and the J segment 9 bases; nucleotides outside the gene matches: 0. The germline CDR1 and CDR2 sequences are MNHEY and SVGAGI. The CDR3 runs to 14 residues. The CDR3 nucleotides are TGTGCCAGCAGTTACTGGACAGGGGGTTCACCCCTCCACTTT. Translated, it gives CASSYWTGGSPLHF.

Worth noting for this clonotype: The junction departs from the called germline gene at one end, perhaps through a read error. The rearrangement links TRBV20-1 to TRBJ2-2; 8 positions match TRBD2. Germline assignment: CDR1 DFQATT and CDR2 SNEGSKA (reference sequence). This CDR3 is 14 amino acids long. The CDR3 spells CNASHSGISEELFF. CDR3 DNA sequence: TGCAATGCTAGTCATAGCGGGATTTCCGAGGAGCTGTTTTTT.

This sequence joins TRBV7-3 and TRBJ2-7; 7 bases are a match to TRBD2. V gave up 0 bases and J gave up 1 base; unmatched junction bases: 3. The CDR3 is 15 amino acids. Per germline, CDR1 SGHTA and CDR2 FQGTGA. The CDR3 nucleotides read TGTGCCAGCAGCTTAACCTCTAGCGGTTCCTACGAGCAGTACTTC. It codes for CASSLTSSGSYEQYF.

The rearrangement joins TRBV20-1 to TRBJ1-2; no reliable D call. The CDR3 loop spans 10 amino acids. The V end was cut by 3 bases, the J end by 7 bases, with 6 bases between. In germline, CDR1 is DFQATT, CDR2 SNEGSKA (reference sequence). CDR3: CSASVCGYTF. CDR3 coding DNA: TGCAGTGCTAGTGTCTGTGGCTACACCTTC.

The rearrangement joins TRBV14 to TRBJ2-3, with D uncertain. Germline lookup yields CDR1 SGHDN and CDR2 FVKESK. CDR3 size: 13 residues. Deletions cut 7 bases from V and 4 bases from J, with 12 bases between. The CDR3 DNA reads TGTGCCAGCATGCAAGTGTTGGCAGATACGCAGTATTTT. As protein: CASMQVLADTQYF.

By proportion, this clonotype is medium-sized (0.01 to 0.1%). This chain uses TRBV29-1 with TRBJ2-5, with TRBD2 matching 11 bases. The ends lost 4 bases at V and 5 bases at J; junction bases unmatched: 12. The CDR3 contains 16 residues. Germline V gene sequence: CDR1 SQVTM, CDR2 ANQGSEA. The CDR3 here is CSVAVNSGRVVETQYF. The CDR3 region has the DNA TGCAGCGTTGCGGTCAATAGCGGGAGGGTTGTGGAGACCCAGTACTTC.

Notes on this clonotype: At one boundary the junction diverges from the germline segment, which might be a read error. J is TRBJ2-5 and V is TRBV11-1, with unresolved D. The CDR3 consists of 15 residues. The germline CDR1 and CDR2 sequences are SGHAT and FQDESV (reference sequence). CDR3 region: CASTRDIGIRETHYF. The CDR3 nucleotides are TGTGCCAGCACCCGCGACATCGGTATACGAGAGACCCACTACTTC.

In its sample, this clonotype is medium-sized. The V call is TRBV20-1, the J call TRBJ1-5, with D tentatively TRBD1 (5 bases). The germline V and J ends were trimmed by 3 bases and 5 bases, with 11 bases remaining between them. CDR1 DFQATT and CDR2 SNEGSKA come from the germline V gene (reference sequence). The CDR3 loop spans 13 amino acids. Here the CDR3 reads CSASPQGDQPQHF. Written as DNA, the CDR3 is TGCAGTGCTAGCCCGCAGGGCGATCAGCCCCAGCATTTT.